These 5 T cell receptor beta chains share one sample of origin, sequenced in a study of blood T cell repertoires in COVID-19. Sequencing used immunoSEQ multiplex PCR; TCRdb keeps in-frame clones, though not all of them. The table has about 73,000 clones, 82% seen once. Sample: peripheral blood. The receptors shown here come from an older woman with acute or convalescent COVID-19.

V is TRBV4-2 and J is TRBJ2-3, with D uncertain. Per germline, CDR1 LGHNA and CDR2 YNFKEQ. The CDR3 loop spans 18 amino acids. Trimming took off 1 base at V and 0 bases at J, with 17 bases between the two ends. The CDR3 region has the DNA TGTGCCAGCAGCCAAGGGGTATGGGCCGCCGCTAGCACAGATACGCAGTATTTT. Amino acid sequence: CASSQGVWAAASTDTQYF.

This clone was recorded a few times. This rearrangement joins TRBV3-1 (or the pseudogene TRBV3-2) to TRBJ2-1, with 7 bases that match TRBD2. The CDR3 has 15 residues. CDR1 and CDR2 from the germline V gene are LGHDT and YNNKEL (reference sequence). Losses at the gene ends were 0 bases for V and 7 bases for J; bases not matched to a gene: 6. CDR3 coding DNA: TGTGCCAGCAGCCAAGAGGGAGGGTTCCTAAATGAGCAGTTCTTC. Its protein is CASSQEGGFLNEQFF.

This rearrangement joins TRBV12-3 or TRBV12-4 to TRBJ1-1; perhaps TRBD1 as D (5 bases). The CDR3 totals 11 residues. Trimming cost V 3 bases and J 7 bases, with 6 bases left between them. The CDR3 loop reads CASSLGGEAFF. CDR3 coding DNA: TGTGCCAGCAGTTTGGGGGGTGAAGCTTTCTTT.

V is TRBV14 and J is TRBJ1-1; no definite D call. V gave up 4 bases and J gave up 4 bases, with 13 bases separating them. The V gene's germline CDR1 is SGHDN and CDR2 FVKESK. CDR3 length equals 14 residues. CDR3: CASSLHPGPTEAFF. The CDR3 coding sequence is TGTGCCAGCAGCCTCCACCCAGGCCCCACTGAAGCTTTCTTT.

The J gene is TRBJ2-5, the V gene TRBV9; the match to TRBD1 covers 8 bases. Germline CDR1 is SGDLS and CDR2 is YYNGEE. This CDR3 has 14 amino acids. With V trimmed by 1 base and J by 5 bases, 4 bases remained unmatched. The CDR3 here is CASSVTGGEETQYF. DNA of the CDR3: TGTGCCAGCAGCGTAACAGGGGGAGAGGAGACCCAGTACTTC.